Below, 17 T cell receptor beta chains from the same sample are listed, as sequenced in a study of blood T cell repertoires in COVID-19. Profiling relied on immunoSEQ multiplex PCR, and the TCRdb table lists in-frame clones only, not all of them. This table holds 150,000 to 200,000 clones, 90% found once. The sequenced sample consisted of peripheral blood. These receptors came from a man aged 55-75 years with active or convalescent COVID-19.

V gene TRBV18 combines with J gene TRBJ1-1, with D perhaps matching TRBD1 (5 bases). V was shortened by 1 base and J by 0 bases, with 9 bases between the two germline ends. CDR3 length equals 15 residues. Germline CDR1 and CDR2: KGHSH and LQKENI. CDR3 region: CASSPQTEMNTEAFF. The DNA of the CDR3 is TGTGCCAGCTCACCACAGACAGAGATGAACACTGAAGCTTTCTTT.

The genes are TRBV2 and TRBJ1-5; 10 nucleotides agree with TRBD1. The CDR3 covers 15 residues. Trimming took 6 bases from V and 3 from J; bases not matched to a gene: 5. In germline, CDR1 is SNHLY, CDR2 FYNNEI. For the CDR3, the DNA is TGTGCCAGCAGCCTGACAGGGGGCGACAATCAGCCCCAGCATTTT. Its protein product is CASSLTGGDNQPQHF.

The chain employs TRBV18 and TRBJ1-2; D gene ambiguous. The CDR3 extends over 15 amino acids. Trimming left V 3 bases short and J 3 bases short, with 14 bases between. Germline V lookup: CDR1 KGHSH, CDR2 LQKENI. CDR3 region: CASSPSSLSHYGYTF. DNA for the CDR3: TGTGCCAGCTCACCTAGCAGTCTCAGTCACTATGGCTACACCTTC.

V and J are TRBV9 and TRBJ2-6, with 8 bases fitting TRBD1. Trimming removed 4 bases from V and 0 bases from J; junction bases left unmatched: 12. This CDR3 is built from 19 residues. The germline gives CDR1 SGDLS, CDR2 YYNGEE. As DNA, the CDR3 is TGTGCCAGCAGCCCGAGTTTGGACAGGGAATTCTCTGGGGCCAACGTCCTGACTTTC. This sequence encodes CASSPSLDREFSGANVLTF.

The CDR3 loop reads CASSQVPDRSECTF. The CDR3 DNA reads as TGTGCCAGCAGCCAAGTCCCGGACAGGTCCGAATGTACCTTC. The chain carries TRBV3-1 (or the pseudogene TRBV3-2) and TRBJ1-2; TRBD1 agrees at 7 bases. CDR1 and CDR2 (germline): LGHDT, YNNKEL (reference sequence). The CDR3 consists of 14 residues. The V segment lost 1 base and the J segment 14 bases; nucleotides outside the gene matches: 13.

The chain has TRBV27 and TRBJ2-1, with 7 bases aligning to TRBD2. Germline CDR1 and CDR2: MNHEY and SMNVEV (reference sequence). The V gene end was trimmed by 6 bases and the J gene end by 7 bases; junction bases not matched to a gene: 12. This CDR3 has 15 residues. CDR3 nucleotides: TGTGCCAGCAGGTCGGGAGGCCCTACGTGGAATGAGCAGTTCTTC. This sequence encodes CASRSGGPTWNEQFF.

The V call is TRBV27, the J call TRBJ1-2, with 8 bases matching TRBD1. CDR3 size: 12 residues. CDR1 MNHEY and CDR2 SMNVEV come from the germline V gene (reference sequence). Trimming removed 3 bases from V and 8 bases from J; junction bases left unmatched: 2. The CDR3 sequence is CASSLTGDGYTF. CDR3 bases: TGTGCCAGCAGTTTGACAGGGGACGGCTACACCTTC.

The rearrangement joins TRBV24-1 to TRBJ2-3, with 9 bases that match TRBD1. J lost 0 bases, V lost 7 bases, and 13 bases had no gene match. CDR1 and CDR2 from the germline V gene are KGHDR and SFDVKD. CDR3 length: 18 amino acids. The CDR3: CATSYRGRDKPSTDTQYF. The CDR3, as DNA: TGTGCCACCAGCTACAGGGGGCGCGACAAACCAAGCACAGATACGCAGTATTTT.

This chain connects TRBV10-3 to TRBJ2-2; the match to TRBD2 covers 9 bases. The CDR3 has 13 residues. Losses at the gene ends were 9 bases for V and 1 base for J; bases not matched to a gene: 0. CDR1 and CDR2 (germline): ENHRY, SYGVKD. CDR3 protein: CAISGGNTGELFF. The CDR3 nucleotides are TGTGCCATTAGCGGGGGGAACACCGGGGAGCTGTTTTTT.

This chain links TRBV9 with TRBJ2-7; a weak D match, TRBD1 (5 bases). The CDR3 runs 13 residues. Trimming left V 3 bases short and J 2 bases short, with 9 bases between. CDR1 and CDR2 (germline): SGDLS, YYNGEE. The DNA of the CDR3 is TGTGCCAGCAGCGCAGACAGAGCCTACGAGCAGTACTTC. Amino acids: CASSADRAYEQYF.

The chain combines TRBV19 with TRBJ1-2; TRBD1 agrees at 9 bases. The V segment lost 8 bases and the J segment 6 bases; nucleotides outside the gene matches: 4. The CDR3 spans 12 residues. Germline-derived CDR1 and CDR2 are LNHDA and SQIVND (reference sequence). Here the CDR3 reads CASADRGHGYTF. CDR3 DNA: TGTGCCAGTGCGGACAGGGGCCATGGCTACACCTTC.

The J gene is TRBJ2-3, the V gene TRBV10-2; 10 bases are shared with TRBD2. V shed 2 bases and J 0 bases; nucleotides not matched to a gene: 8. Looked up from germline, CDR1 is WSHSY and CDR2 is SAAADI. The CDR3 is made up of 18 amino acids. The CDR3 DNA follows: TGCGCCAGCAGTGAGGCTAGCGGGGGCGACGCTAGCACAGATACGCAGTATTTT. It is translated as CASSEASGGDASTDTQYF.

This clone was seen a single time. The chain has TRBV5-1 and TRBJ1-2; D is unclear. This CDR3 is 13 amino acids long. V was pared by 1 base and J by 2 bases, with 6 bases between. Germline lookup yields CDR1 SGHRS and CDR2 YFSETQ. In nucleotides, the CDR3 is TGCGCCAGCAGCTTGACGCAGAACTATGGCTACACCTTC. This translates into CASSLTQNYGYTF.

The V call is TRBV6-6, the J call TRBJ2-5; a possible D gene is TRBD1 (5 bases). The V end was cut by 10 bases, the J end by 0 bases, with 12 bases between. Germline V gives CDR1 MNHNY, CDR2 SVGAGI (reference sequence). The CDR3 contains 13 residues. CDR3 nucleotides: TGTGCCACTAAGGACACACACCAAGAGACCCAGTACTTC. It encodes CATKDTHQETQYF.

This chain uses TRBV6-6 with TRBJ2-7; D might be TRBD2 (5 bases). The germline CDR1 and CDR2 sequences are MNHNY and SVGAGI (reference sequence). V was cut by 2 bases and J by 5 bases, with 10 bases left in between. The CDR3 is 13 amino acids. CDR3 region: CASSYRGSNEQYF. The CDR3 DNA reads as TGTGCCAGCAGTTACAGAGGGTCCAACGAGCAGTACTTC.

The V call is TRBV5-1, the J call TRBJ2-3; TRBD1 aligns across 12 bases. V shed 2 bases, J shed 6 bases, and the junction held 7 bases outside the gene matches. Germline CDR1 reads SGHRS; CDR2 reads YFSETQ. The CDR3 runs 16 residues. The CDR3 DNA is TGCGCCAGCAGCTTTGGGGACAGGGGGCTACAGGATACGCAGTATTTT. Its translation is CASSFGDRGLQDTQYF.

The chain employs TRBV3-1 (or the pseudogene TRBV3-2) and TRBJ1-5; TRBD1 matches at 7 bases. The CDR3 sequence is 17 residues long. Germline lookup yields CDR1 LGHDT and CDR2 YNNKEL (reference sequence). Trimming took 1 base from V and 0 from J; bases not matched to a gene: 6. DNA of the CDR3: TGTGCCAGCAGCCAAGGTTTGACAGGGAATAGCAATCAGCCCCAGCATTTT. Protein product: CASSQGLTGNSNQPQHF.